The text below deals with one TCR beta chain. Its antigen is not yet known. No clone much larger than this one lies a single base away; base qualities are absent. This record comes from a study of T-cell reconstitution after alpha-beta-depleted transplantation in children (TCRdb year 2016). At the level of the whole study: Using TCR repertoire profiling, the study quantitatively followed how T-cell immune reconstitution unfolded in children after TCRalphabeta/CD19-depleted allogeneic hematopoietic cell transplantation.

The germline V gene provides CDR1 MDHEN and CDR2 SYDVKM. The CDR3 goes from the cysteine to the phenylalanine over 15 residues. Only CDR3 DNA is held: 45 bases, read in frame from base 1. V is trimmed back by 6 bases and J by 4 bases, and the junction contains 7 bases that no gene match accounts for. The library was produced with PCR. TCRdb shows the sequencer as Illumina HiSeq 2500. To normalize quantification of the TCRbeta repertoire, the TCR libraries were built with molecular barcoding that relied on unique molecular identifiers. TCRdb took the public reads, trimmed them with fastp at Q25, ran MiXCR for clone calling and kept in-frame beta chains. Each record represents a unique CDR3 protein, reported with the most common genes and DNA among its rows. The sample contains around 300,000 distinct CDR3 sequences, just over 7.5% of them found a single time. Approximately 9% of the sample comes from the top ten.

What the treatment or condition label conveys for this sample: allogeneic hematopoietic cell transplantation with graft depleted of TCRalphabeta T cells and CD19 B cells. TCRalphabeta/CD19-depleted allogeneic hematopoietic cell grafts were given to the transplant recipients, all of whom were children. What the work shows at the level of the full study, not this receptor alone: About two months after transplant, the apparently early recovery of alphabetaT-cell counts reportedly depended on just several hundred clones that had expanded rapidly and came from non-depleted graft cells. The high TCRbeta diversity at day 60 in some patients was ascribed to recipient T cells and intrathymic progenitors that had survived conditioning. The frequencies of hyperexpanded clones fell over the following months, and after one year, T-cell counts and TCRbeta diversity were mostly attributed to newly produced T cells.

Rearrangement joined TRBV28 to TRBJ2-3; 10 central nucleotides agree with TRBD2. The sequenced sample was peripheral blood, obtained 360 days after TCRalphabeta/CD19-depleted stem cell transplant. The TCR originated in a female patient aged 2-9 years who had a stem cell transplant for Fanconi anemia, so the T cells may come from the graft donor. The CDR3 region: CASSQSGGASDTQYF. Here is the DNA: TGTGCCAGCAGCCAAAGCGGGGGGGCGTCAGATACGCAGTATTTT.